A selection of T cell receptor beta chains follows, all from one sample in a study of blood T cell repertoires in COVID-19. TCRdb's copy holds only in-frame clones and misses some; the assay was immunoSEQ multiplex PCR. The table lists some 260,000 clones, approximately 90% of them singletons. The sequencing sample was made of peripheral blood. The receptors stem from a woman aged 40 to 50 who had recovered from COVID-19. CDR3s include the opening cysteine and the closing phenylalanine or tryptophan. The D gene is left open where the match is weak. Clone size is shown for a subset of rows, as once, few, many or a class of expanded clone.

CDR3aa: CASSPLSGTTYNEQFF
CDR3nt: TGTGCCAGCAGCCCCTTAAGCGGGACTACCTACAATGAGCAGTTCTTC
j_gene: TRBJ2-1
v_gene: TRBV3-1/TRBV3-2
abundance: .
d_gene: TRBD2

CDR3aa: CASSFAGTGPNEQFF
CDR3nt: TGTGCCAGCAGTTTCGCCGGGACAGGCCCCAATGAGCAGTTCTTC
j_gene: TRBJ2-1
v_gene: TRBV28
abundance: .
d_gene: TRBD1

CDR3aa: CASSPGTRGGMPQHF
CDR3nt: TGTGCCAGTAGTCCCGGGACACGCGGTGGAATGCCCCAGCATTTT
j_gene: TRBJ1-5
v_gene: TRBV19
abundance: .
d_gene: .

CDR3aa: CASSALTGPRRDTEAFF
CDR3nt: TGTGCCAGCAGCGCCCTTACAGGGCCCCGACGGGACACTGAAGCTTTCTTT
j_gene: TRBJ1-1
v_gene: TRBV7-6
abundance: .
d_gene: .

CDR3aa: CASTPDRGNTEAFF
CDR3nt: TGTGCCAGTACCCCGGACAGGGGTAACACTGAAGCTTTCTTT
j_gene: TRBJ1-1
v_gene: TRBV19
abundance: .
d_gene: TRBD1

CDR3aa: CASSVPDYQPQHF
CDR3nt: TGTGCCAGCAGTGTGCCAGACTATCAGCCCCAGCATTTT
j_gene: TRBJ1-5
v_gene: TRBV6-4
abundance: .
d_gene: .

CDR3aa: CASSEAGSGNTIYF
CDR3nt: TGTGCCAGCAGCGAGGCAGGCTCTGGAAACACCATATATTTT
j_gene: TRBJ1-3
v_gene: TRBV9
abundance: .
d_gene: .

CDR3aa: CASMPTGGSNQPQHF
CDR3nt: TGTGCCAGTATGCCCACAGGGGGTAGCAATCAGCCCCAGCATTTT
j_gene: TRBJ1-5
v_gene: TRBV27
abundance: .
d_gene: TRBD1

CDR3aa: CASSIDSSGLGQPQHF
CDR3nt: TGTGCCAGTAGTATAGATTCATCAGGGTTAGGGCAGCCCCAGCATTTT
j_gene: TRBJ1-5
v_gene: TRBV19
abundance: .
d_gene: .

CDR3aa: CASSSTGEGTQYF
CDR3nt: TGTGCCAGCAGTTCAACGGGTGAGGGGACCCAGTACTTC
j_gene: TRBJ2-5
v_gene: TRBV6-5
abundance: .
d_gene: .

CDR3aa: CASKSDRGAGYTF
CDR3nt: TGTGCCAGTAAAAGTGACAGGGGGGCCGGCTACACCTTC
j_gene: TRBJ1-2
v_gene: TRBV19
abundance: few
d_gene: TRBD1

CDR3aa: CASSQEIGGINTGELFF
CDR3nt: TGTGCCAGCAGCCAAGAGATCGGGGGGATAAACACCGGGGAGCTGTTTTTT
j_gene: TRBJ2-2
v_gene: TRBV3-1/TRBV3-2
abundance: .
d_gene: TRBD2

CDR3aa: CASSQGISYGYTF
CDR3nt: TGTGCCAGCAGTCAGGGTATTTCGTATGGCTACACCTTC
j_gene: TRBJ1-2
v_gene: TRBV12-3/TRBV12-4
abundance: .
d_gene: .

CDR3aa: CASSRNTGVTEAFF
CDR3nt: TGTGCCAGCAGTCGAAATACAGGGGTCACTGAAGCTTTCTTT
j_gene: TRBJ1-1
v_gene: TRBV3-1/TRBV3-2
abundance: .
d_gene: TRBD1

CDR3aa: CASSDNRGIGETQYF
CDR3nt: TGTGCCAGCAGTGATAACAGGGGGATTGGAGAGACCCAGTACTTC
j_gene: TRBJ2-5
v_gene: TRBV6-1
abundance: .
d_gene: TRBD1

CDR3aa: CASTPWQSSNQPQHF
CDR3nt: TGTGCCAGTACCCCCTGGCAAAGTAGCAATCAGCCCCAGCATTTT
j_gene: TRBJ1-5
v_gene: TRBV19
abundance: .
d_gene: .

CDR3aa: CAIRTRQGTNYGYTF
CDR3nt: TGTGCCATCAGAACGCGACAGGGGACTAACTATGGCTACACCTTC
j_gene: TRBJ1-2
v_gene: TRBV6-5
abundance: .
d_gene: TRBD1

CDR3aa: CASSPAAGDYGYTF
CDR3nt: TGTGCCAGCTCCCCGGCCGCAGGCGATTATGGCTACACCTTC
j_gene: TRBJ1-2
v_gene: TRBV18
abundance: .
d_gene: .

CDR3aa: CASSPRTGRTGGYEQYF
CDR3nt: TGTGCCAGCAGCCCGCGGACAGGGAGGACGGGAGGCTACGAGCAGTACTTC
j_gene: TRBJ2-7
v_gene: TRBV11-3
abundance: .
d_gene: .

CDR3aa: CASSVATGVNYEQYF
CDR3nt: TGTGCCAGCAGCGTAGCCACAGGGGTTAACTACGAGCAGTACTTC
j_gene: TRBJ2-7
v_gene: TRBV9
abundance: .
d_gene: TRBD1

CDR3aa: CASSIGSFREVRQPQHF
CDR3nt: TGTGCCAGTAGTATAGGTAGCTTTAGGGAGGTACGTCAGCCCCAGCATTTT
j_gene: TRBJ1-5
v_gene: TRBV19
abundance: .
d_gene: .

CDR3aa: CASSLSTRGQGEQYF
CDR3nt: TGTGCCAGCAGCTTATCTACCAGGGGGCAGGGCGAGCAGTACTTC
j_gene: TRBJ2-7
v_gene: TRBV11-3
abundance: .
d_gene: TRBD1

CDR3aa: CASSLRPPGLQETQYF
CDR3nt: TGTGCCAGCAGCTTGCGGCCCCCGGGACTCCAAGAGACCCAGTACTTC
j_gene: TRBJ2-5
v_gene: TRBV7-6
abundance: once
d_gene: .

CDR3aa: CASSFRDSGNEQFF
CDR3nt: TGTGCCAGCAGTTTCCGGGACTCCGGTAATGAGCAGTTCTTC
j_gene: TRBJ2-1
v_gene: TRBV11-3
abundance: .
d_gene: .

CDR3aa: CASSLVAPSSYNEQFF
CDR3nt: TGTGCCAGCAGCTTGGTGGCACCTAGCTCCTACAATGAGCAGTTCTTC
j_gene: TRBJ2-1
v_gene: TRBV5-6
abundance: .
d_gene: .

CDR3aa: CASSHVAGTYNEQFF
CDR3nt: TGTGCCAGCAGCCACGTGGCAGGTACCTACAATGAGCAGTTCTTC
j_gene: TRBJ2-1
v_gene: TRBV7-8
abundance: .
d_gene: .

CDR3aa: CASSGFGGAFSTDTQYF
CDR3nt: TGTGCCAGCAGTGGGTTCGGGGGGGCTTTTAGCACAGATACGCAGTATTTT
j_gene: TRBJ2-3
v_gene: TRBV27
abundance: .
d_gene: TRBD2

CDR3aa: CASSLSPSATDTQYF
CDR3nt: TGTGCCAGCAGTTTATCGCCTAGCGCCACAGATACGCAGTATTTT
j_gene: TRBJ2-3
v_gene: TRBV28
abundance: .
d_gene: .

CDR3aa: CASSPFGGDSYNSPLHF
CDR3nt: TGTGCCAGCTCACCATTCGGGGGAGATTCCTATAATTCACCCCTCCACTTT
j_gene: TRBJ1-6
v_gene: TRBV18
abundance: .
d_gene: .

CDR3aa: CASSRSGSYEQYF
CDR3nt: TGTGCCAGTAGTAGGTCCGGCTCCTACGAGCAGTACTTC
j_gene: TRBJ2-7
v_gene: TRBV19
abundance: .
d_gene: .

CDR3aa: CASSGRTGTSGGTDTQYF
CDR3nt: TGCGCCAGCAGCGGACGCACGGGAACTAGCGGGGGCACAGATACGCAGTATTTT
j_gene: TRBJ2-3
v_gene: TRBV4-1
abundance: .
d_gene: TRBD2

CDR3aa: CATWSSAGYGYTF
CDR3nt: TGTGCCACCTGGTCCTCCGCGGGCTATGGCTACACCTTC
j_gene: TRBJ1-2
v_gene: TRBV19
abundance: .
d_gene: .

CDR3aa: CASSLLGQGVSYNEQFF
CDR3nt: TGTGCCAGCAGCTTATTGGGACAGGGGGTATCCTACAATGAGCAGTTCTTC
j_gene: TRBJ2-1
v_gene: TRBV7-3
abundance: .
d_gene: TRBD1

CDR3aa: CASSYANNEQFF
CDR3nt: TGTGCCAGCAGTTACGCGAACAATGAGCAGTTCTTC
j_gene: TRBJ2-1
v_gene: TRBV6-2/TRBV6-3
abundance: once
d_gene: .

CDR3aa: CASSHRGNEQFF
CDR3nt: TGTGCCAGCAGCCACAGGGGAAATGAGCAGTTCTTC
j_gene: TRBJ2-1
v_gene: TRBV3-1/TRBV3-2
abundance: .
d_gene: .

CDR3aa: CASSPKAGTGYEQYF
CDR3nt: TGTGCCAGCAGCCCGAAGGCGGGGACAGGGTACGAGCAGTACTTC
j_gene: TRBJ2-7
v_gene: TRBV5-5
abundance: .
d_gene: TRBD1

CDR3aa: CASSVAWMGTYNEQFF
CDR3nt: TGTGCCAGCAGCGTAGCCTGGATGGGGACATACAATGAGCAGTTCTTC
j_gene: TRBJ2-1
v_gene: TRBV9
abundance: .
d_gene: .

CDR3aa: CASSEDGVRTEAFF
CDR3nt: TGTGCCAGCAGTGAAGACGGGGTCAGAACTGAAGCTTTCTTT
j_gene: TRBJ1-1
v_gene: TRBV2
abundance: .
d_gene: .

CDR3aa: CASSELLANNEQFF
CDR3nt: TGCGCCAGCAGTGAGTTACTAGCGAACAATGAGCAGTTCTTC
j_gene: TRBJ2-1
v_gene: TRBV10-2
abundance: .
d_gene: TRBD2

CDR3aa: CASRQGRVDTGELFF
CDR3nt: TGTGCCAGCAGGCAGGGAAGGGTCGACACCGGGGAGCTGTTTTTT
j_gene: TRBJ2-2
v_gene: TRBV3-1/TRBV3-2
abundance: .
d_gene: .

CDR3aa: CASSEYGRGAANEKLFF
CDR3nt: TGTGCCAGCAGTGAATATGGGCGGGGGGCAGCAAATGAAAAACTGTTTTTT
j_gene: TRBJ1-4
v_gene: TRBV25-1
abundance: .
d_gene: .